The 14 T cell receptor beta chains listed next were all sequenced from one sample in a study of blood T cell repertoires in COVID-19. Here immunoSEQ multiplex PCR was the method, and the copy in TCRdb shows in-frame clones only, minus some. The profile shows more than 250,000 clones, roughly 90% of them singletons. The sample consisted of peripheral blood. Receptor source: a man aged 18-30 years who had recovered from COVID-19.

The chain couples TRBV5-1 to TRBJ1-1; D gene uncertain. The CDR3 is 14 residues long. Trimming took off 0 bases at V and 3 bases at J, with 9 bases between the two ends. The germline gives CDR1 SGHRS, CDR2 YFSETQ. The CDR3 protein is CASSLVRPDTEAFF. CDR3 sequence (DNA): TGCGCCAGCAGCTTGGTGCGCCCCGACACTGAAGCTTTCTTT.

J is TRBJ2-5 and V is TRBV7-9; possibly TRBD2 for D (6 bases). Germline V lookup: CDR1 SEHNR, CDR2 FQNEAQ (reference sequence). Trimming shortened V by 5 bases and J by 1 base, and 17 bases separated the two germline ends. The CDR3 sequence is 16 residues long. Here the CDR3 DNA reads TGTGCCAGCAGCCGAGGGACTTTGGGGCCCCAAGAGACCCAGTACTTC. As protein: CASSRGTLGPQETQYF.

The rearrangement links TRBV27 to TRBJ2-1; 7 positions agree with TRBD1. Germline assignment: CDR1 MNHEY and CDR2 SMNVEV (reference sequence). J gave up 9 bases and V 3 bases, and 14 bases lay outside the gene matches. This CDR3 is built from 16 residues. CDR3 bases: TGTGCCAGCAGTTTTTCCCGACAGGGACGGGGTGGTGAGCAGTTCTTC. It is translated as CASSFSRQGRGGEQFF.

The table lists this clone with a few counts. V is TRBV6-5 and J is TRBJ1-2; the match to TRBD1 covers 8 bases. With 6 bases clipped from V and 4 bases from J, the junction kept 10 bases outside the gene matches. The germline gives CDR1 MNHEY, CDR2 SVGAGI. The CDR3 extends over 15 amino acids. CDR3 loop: CASRDPQGEGYGYTF. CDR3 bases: TGTGCCAGCAGGGACCCACAGGGGGAGGGCTATGGCTACACCTTC.

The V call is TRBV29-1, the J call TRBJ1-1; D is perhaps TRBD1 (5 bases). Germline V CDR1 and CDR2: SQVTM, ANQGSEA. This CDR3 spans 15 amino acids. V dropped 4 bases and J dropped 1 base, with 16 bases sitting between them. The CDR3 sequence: CSVGGGTPENTEAFF. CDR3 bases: TGCAGCGTTGGCGGGGGGACCCCGGAGAACACTGAAGCTTTCTTT.

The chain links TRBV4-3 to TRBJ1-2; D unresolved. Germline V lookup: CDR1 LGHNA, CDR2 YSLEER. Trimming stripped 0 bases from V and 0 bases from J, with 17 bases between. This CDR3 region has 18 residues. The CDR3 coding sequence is TGCGCCAGCAGCCAAGACCCAGACGGAGGCAGATCTAACTATGGCTACACCTTC. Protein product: CASSQDPDGGRSNYGYTF.

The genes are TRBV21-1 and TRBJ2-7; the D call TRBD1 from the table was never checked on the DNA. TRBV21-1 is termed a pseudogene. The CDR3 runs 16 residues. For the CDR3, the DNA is TGTGCCAGCAGCTCTACAAAGGGACAGGGTAATTACGAGCAGTACTTC. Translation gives CASSSTKGQGNYEQYF.

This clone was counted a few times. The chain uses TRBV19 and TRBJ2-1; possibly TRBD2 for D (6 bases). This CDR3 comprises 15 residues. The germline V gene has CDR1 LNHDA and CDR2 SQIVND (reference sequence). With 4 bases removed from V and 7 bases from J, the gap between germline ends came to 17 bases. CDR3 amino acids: CASSNLAGTTNEQFF. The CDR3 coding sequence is TGTGCCAGTAGTAACCTCGCGGGAACGACGAATGAGCAGTTCTTC.

CDR3 protein: CAIRSSGSSYNEQFF. The CDR3 nucleotides are TGTGCCATCAGAAGTAGCGGTAGCTCCTACAATGAGCAGTTCTTC. The chain uses TRBV10-3 and TRBJ2-1; TRBD2 might be the D (6 bases). Trimming stripped 6 bases from V and 0 bases from J, with 12 bases between. The CDR3 contains 15 residues. Germline lookup yields CDR1 ENHRY and CDR2 SYGVKD.

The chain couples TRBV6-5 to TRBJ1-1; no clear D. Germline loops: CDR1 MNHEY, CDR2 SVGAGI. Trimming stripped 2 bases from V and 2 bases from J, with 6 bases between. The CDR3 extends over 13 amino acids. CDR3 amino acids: CASSYIRNTEAFF. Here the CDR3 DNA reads TGTGCCAGCAGTTACATCAGAAACACTGAAGCTTTCTTT.

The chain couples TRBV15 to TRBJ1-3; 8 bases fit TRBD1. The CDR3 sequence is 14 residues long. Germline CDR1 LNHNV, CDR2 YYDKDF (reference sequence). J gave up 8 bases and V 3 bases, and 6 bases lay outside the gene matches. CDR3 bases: TGTGCCACCAGCAGTGGACAGGGTGGGGACACCATATATTTT. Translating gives CATSSGQGGDTIYF.

The DNA for the CDR3 is TGTGCCTGGAGTGGGGGACTCTCGACCTACAATGAGCAGTTCTTC. Translated, it gives CAWSGGLSTYNEQFF. This chain uses TRBV30 with TRBJ2-1, with a possible D match to TRBD2 (6 bases). The germline V gene has CDR1 GTSNPN and CDR2 SVGIG (reference sequence). V was trimmed by 1 base and J by 2 bases, leaving 12 bases between them. The CDR3 runs to 15 residues.

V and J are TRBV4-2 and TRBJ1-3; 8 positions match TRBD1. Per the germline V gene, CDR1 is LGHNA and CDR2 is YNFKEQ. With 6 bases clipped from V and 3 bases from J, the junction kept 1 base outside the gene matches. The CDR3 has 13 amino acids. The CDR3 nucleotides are TGTGCCAGCAGGGGGACAGGTGGAAACACCATATATTTT. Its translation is CASRGTGGNTIYF.

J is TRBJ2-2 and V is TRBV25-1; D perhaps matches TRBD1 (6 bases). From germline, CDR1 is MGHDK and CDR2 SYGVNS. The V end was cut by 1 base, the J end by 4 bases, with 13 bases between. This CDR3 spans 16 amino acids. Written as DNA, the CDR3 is TGTGCCAGCAGTGAATGGGGCAGGGGTTCCACCGGGGAGCTGTTTTTT. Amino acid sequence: CASSEWGRGSTGELFF.